This TCR beta chain stems from a study of T cell changes during pregnancy in multiple sclerosis. Germline CDR1 and CDR2: SGHRS and YFSETQ. The CDR3 extends over 15 amino acids. The trim removed 5 bases at V and 7 bases at J, leaving 10 bases unmatched. Assay used: immunoSEQ multiplex PCR; TCRdb lists only in-frame clones, some missing. Found here are about 24,000 clones, around 90% of them singletons; the top ten hold around 0.74%. This clone was observed a single time. Sample: CD4+ T cells from peripheral blood mononuclear cells, taken in the first trimester of pregnancy. The clonotype was recovered from a female donor in good health, enrolled as a control in a pregnancy study. This rearrangement joins TRBV5-1 to TRBJ2-2, with 8 nucleotides matching TRBD1. The chain's CDR3 is CASRGQTGVNGELFF. CDR3 coding DNA: TGCGCCAGCAGGGGACAGACAGGGGTTAACGGGGAGCTGTTTTTT.